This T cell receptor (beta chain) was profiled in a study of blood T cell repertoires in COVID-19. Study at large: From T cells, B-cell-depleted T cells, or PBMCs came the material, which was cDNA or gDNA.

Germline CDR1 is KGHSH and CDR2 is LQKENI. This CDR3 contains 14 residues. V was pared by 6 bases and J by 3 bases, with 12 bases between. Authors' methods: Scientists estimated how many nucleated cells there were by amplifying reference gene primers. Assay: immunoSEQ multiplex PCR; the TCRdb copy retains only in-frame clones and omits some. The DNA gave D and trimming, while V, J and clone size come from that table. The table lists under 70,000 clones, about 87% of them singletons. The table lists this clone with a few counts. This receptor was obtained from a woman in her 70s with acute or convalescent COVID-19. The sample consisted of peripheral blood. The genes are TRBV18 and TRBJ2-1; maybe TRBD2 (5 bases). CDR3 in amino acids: CASSPSGGYNEQFF. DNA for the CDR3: TGTGCCAGCTCCCCCAGCGGAGGCTACAATGAGCAGTTCTTC.